This T cell receptor (beta chain) was recorded in a study of cytotoxic CD8 clonotypes in ibrutinib-treated CLL. Notes on the study in general: Sustained-remission and progressing patients diverged in sampling times. Clonality increased with ibrutinib response but returned toward baseline at progression. Baseline clonality was higher than in age-matched healthy donors and moved in step with circulating CD8+ T-cell counts.

Repertoires were generated with immunoSEQ multiplex PCR, while TCRdb's copy carries only in-frame clones and drops some. The data contain just over 200,000 clones, 79% of them singletons. This clone occurred once. Its matching antigen is unknown. Trimming removed 3 bases from V and 8 bases from J, with 8 bases in between. In germline, CDR1 is MNHNS, CDR2 SASEGT. CDR3 size: 12 residues. The sequencing here drew on PBMCs, taken after 12 months of ibrutinib treatment. The source of this sequence is a human donor with chronic lymphocytic leukemia. The gene calls are TRBV6-1 and TRBJ2-1; D not resolved. The CDR3 reads CASSDRVDEQFF. The CDR3 coding sequence is TGTGCCAGCAGTGATAGGGTGGATGAGCAGTTCTTC.